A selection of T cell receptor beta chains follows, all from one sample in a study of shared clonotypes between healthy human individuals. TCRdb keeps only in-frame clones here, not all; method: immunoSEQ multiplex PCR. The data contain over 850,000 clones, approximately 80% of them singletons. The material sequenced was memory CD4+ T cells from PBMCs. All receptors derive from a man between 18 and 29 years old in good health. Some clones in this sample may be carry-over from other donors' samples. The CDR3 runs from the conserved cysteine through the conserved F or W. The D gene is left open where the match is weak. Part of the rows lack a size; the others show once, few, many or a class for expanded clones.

CDR3 protein: CASSPTLGGGYTF
CDR3 DNA: TGTGCCAGCAGCCCCACTTTAGGGGGCGGCTACACCTTC
clone size: .
D gene: TRBD1
J gene: TRBJ1-2
V gene: TRBV14

CDR3 protein: CASSLEAREWNEQFF
CDR3 DNA: TGTGCCAGCAGCTTAGAAGCCAGGGAATGGAATGAGCAGTTCTTC
clone size: .
D gene: .
J gene: TRBJ2-1
V gene: TRBV7-2

CDR3 protein: CASSPYRGGQETQYF
CDR3 DNA: TGTGCCAGCAGCCCCTACAGGGGGGGACAAGAGACCCAGTACTTC
clone size: .
D gene: .
J gene: TRBJ2-5
V gene: TRBV27

CDR3 protein: CASSSSSSGRYEQYF
CDR3 DNA: TGTGCCAGCAGTTCATCGTCTAGCGGGAGATACGAGCAGTACTTC
clone size: .
D gene: TRBD2
J gene: TRBJ2-7
V gene: TRBV7-9

CDR3 protein: CASSHRNIQYF
CDR3 DNA: TGTGCCAGCAGCCACCGCAACATTCAGTACTTC
clone size: .
D gene: .
J gene: TRBJ2-4
V gene: TRBV6-7

CDR3 protein: CASSLFQGITEAFF
CDR3 DNA: TGTGCCAGCAGCTTGTTTCAGGGGATCACTGAAGCTTTCTTT
clone size: .
D gene: .
J gene: TRBJ1-1
V gene: TRBV5-6

CDR3 protein: CASRSQGQPYEQYF
CDR3 DNA: TGTGCCAGCAGGAGTCAAGGACAGCCCTACGAGCAGTACTTC
clone size: once
D gene: .
J gene: TRBJ2-7
V gene: TRBV28

CDR3 protein: CASSQDLLPGAQGAFF
CDR3 DNA: TGTGCCAGCAGCCAAGATCTACTACCGGGGGCCCAGGGAGCTTTCTTT
clone size: .
D gene: .
J gene: TRBJ1-1
V gene: TRBV14

CDR3 protein: CASSLRSGGPYGYTF
CDR3 DNA: TGCGCCAGCAGCTTGCGCTCAGGGGGTCCGTATGGCTACACCTTC
clone size: .
D gene: TRBD1
J gene: TRBJ1-2
V gene: TRBV5-1

CDR3 protein: CASSPDDRIGDTIYF
CDR3 DNA: TGTGCCAGCAGCCCAGATGACAGGATCGGGGACACCATATATTTT
clone size: .
D gene: .
J gene: TRBJ1-3
V gene: TRBV7-8

CDR3 protein: CATSRDRRTSTDTQYF
CDR3 DNA: TGTGCCACCAGCAGAGATCGGAGGACTAGCACAGATACGCAGTATTTT
clone size: .
D gene: .
J gene: TRBJ2-3
V gene: TRBV15

CDR3 protein: CASSHTPGQGNYEQYF
CDR3 DNA: TGCGCCAGCAGCCATACACCGGGACAGGGAAACTACGAGCAGTACTTC
clone size: .
D gene: TRBD1
J gene: TRBJ2-7
V gene: TRBV5-1

CDR3 protein: CASSQPGGTGNTIYF
CDR3 DNA: TGCGCCAGCAGCCAACCAGGGGGAACTGGAAACACCATATATTTT
clone size: .
D gene: TRBD1
J gene: TRBJ1-3
V gene: TRBV4-1

CDR3 protein: CASSNTATNEKLFF
CDR3 DNA: TGCGCCAGCAGCAATACAGCAACTAATGAAAAACTGTTTTTT
clone size: .
D gene: .
J gene: TRBJ1-4
V gene: TRBV5-1

CDR3 protein: CASSLNSGRQETQYF
CDR3 DNA: TGTGCCAGCAGCTTAAATAGCGGGAGGCAAGAGACCCAGTACTTC
clone size: .
D gene: TRBD2
J gene: TRBJ2-5
V gene: TRBV7-2

CDR3 protein: CASSPGTVSYEQYF
CDR3 DNA: TGTGCCAGCAGCCCAGGGACTGTCTCCTACGAGCAGTACTTC
clone size: .
D gene: .
J gene: TRBJ2-7
V gene: TRBV7-6

CDR3 protein: CASSPATSGSYNEQFF
CDR3 DNA: TGTGCCAGCAGCCCCGCGACTAGCGGGAGTTACAATGAGCAGTTCTTC
clone size: .
D gene: TRBD2
J gene: TRBJ2-1
V gene: TRBV7-3

CDR3 protein: CASSPLPGDEKLFF
CDR3 DNA: TGTGCCAGCTCACCCCTGCCTGGAGATGAAAAACTGTTTTTT
clone size: few
D gene: .
J gene: TRBJ1-4
V gene: TRBV18

CDR3 protein: CASSVRAGQPSNQPQHF
CDR3 DNA: TGTGCCAGTAGTGTTCGAGCGGGGCAGCCTAGCAATCAGCCCCAGCATTTT
clone size: once
D gene: .
J gene: TRBJ1-5
V gene: TRBV19

CDR3 protein: CASSSPDRDEQYF
CDR3 DNA: TGTGCCAGCAGCTCCCCCGACAGGGACGAGCAGTACTTC
clone size: .
D gene: TRBD1
J gene: TRBJ2-7
V gene: TRBV7-6

CDR3 protein: CASSVGTPFSNQPQHF
CDR3 DNA: TGTGCCAGCAGCGTCGGGACTCCCTTTAGCAATCAGCCCCAGCATTTT
clone size: .
D gene: .
J gene: TRBJ1-5
V gene: TRBV7-2